This record concerns one TCR beta chain sequence. What it recognizes is unknown. Donors uniformly comprised healthy Caucasians. These data come from a study of identical twins. Study-wide findings and caveats: Excess sharing by twins proved weaker in beta out-of-frame sequences.

A universal primer site was incorporated via template switching, and the cDNA contained unique molecular identifiers. TCRdb recomputed calls from the 5' RACE reads with MiXCR, one row per CDR3 protein. The table includes about 700,000 distinct CDR3 sequences, 8.6% detected once. Trimming removed 0 bases at V and 5 bases at J, with 17 bases between. The CDR3 extends over 16 amino acids. The germline CDR1 and CDR2 sequences are LGHDT and YNNKEL (reference sequence). The sample was also reused in another study, on yellow fever vaccine responses in identical twins.

The receptor comes from a woman younger than 35 in good health. The chain combines TRBV3-1 with TRBJ2-7; D is tentatively TRBD1 or TRBD2 (5 bases each). What was sequenced was PBMCs. The CDR3 reads CASSQERGVGGNEQYF. In DNA form, the CDR3 reads TGTGCCAGCAGCCAAGAAAGAGGGGTAGGCGGAAACGAGCAGTACTTC.